A single sample is the source of the 25 T cell receptor beta chains below, sequenced in a study of T cell clonality in common variable immunodeficiency. Study-wide points: Fewer deletions and N-nucleotide insertions were reportedly seen in common variable immunodeficiency TCR beta sequences.

Repertoires were generated with immunoSEQ multiplex PCR, while TCRdb's copy carries only in-frame clones and drops some. The sample is made up of about 20,000 clones, none counted only once. These TCRs' antigens remain unknown. What was sequenced was peripheral blood mononuclear cells. Receptors were obtained from a human donor with common variable immunodeficiency.

This clone has just a few counts. Coverage ceases 3 residues before the CDR3 finishes, and the germline J gene fills in the end. This rearrangement joins TRBV7-9 to TRBJ1-5, with 8 bases that match TRBD1. Germline CDR1 reads SEHNR; CDR2 reads FQNEAQ (reference sequence). The CDR3 has 13 amino acids. CDR3: CASSFGQGRPQHF. Partial CDR3 DNA: TGTGCCAGCAGCTTTGGACAGGGCCGTCCC.

This clone was detected only a few times. The read falls 3 residues short of the CDR3 end, and the missing part is taken from the germline J gene. The chain uses TRBV7-9 and TRBJ2-3, with TRBD2 matching 11 bases. CDR1 SEHNR and CDR2 FQNEAQ come from the germline V gene (reference sequence). The junction had 5 bases not matched to a gene; V was cut back by 5 bases and J by 4 bases. CDR3 length: 15 residues. The CDR3 loop reads CASSELAGVSDTQYF. CDR3 DNA (partial): TGTGCCAGCAGCGAACTAGCGGGAGTTTCAGATACG.

To note about this clone: The CDR3 extends 3 residues past the end of the read, so its final part is completed from the germline J gene. This chain uses TRBV19 with TRBJ2-7; a possible D gene is TRBD1 (7 bases). Deletions cut 4 bases from V and 6 bases from J, with 16 bases between. The CDR3 length is 14 residues. CDR1 LNHDA and CDR2 SQIVND come from the germline V gene (reference sequence). The covered CDR3 bases are TGTGCCAGTAGTACCCGACAGGGACTCGGCGAG. It translates to CASSTRQGLGE. The entire CDR3 is CASSTRQGLGEQYF.

This clone was seen more than once but under ten times. With the read ending 3 residues before the CDR3 end, the germline J gene is used to fill in that end. The same CDR3 also results from other DNA sequences found in this sample. J is TRBJ2-5 and V is TRBV19, with 7 nucleotides matching TRBD1. Germline-derived CDR1 and CDR2 are LNHDA and SQIVND (reference sequence). This CDR3 region has 13 residues. J was trimmed by 1 base and V by 6 bases; bases with no gene match: 2. CDR3 in amino acids: CASRGTVQETQYF. Incomplete CDR3 DNA: TGTGCCAGTAGGGGGACAGTCCAAGAGACC.

In this sample, this clone turned up a few times. The read falls 3 residues short of the CDR3 end, and the missing part is taken from the germline J gene. The rearrangement uses TRBV7-9 and TRBJ1-1, with no clear D. CDR3 size: 14 residues. V lost 0 bases and J lost 4, with 9 bases in between. Germline loops: CDR1 SEHNR, CDR2 FQNEAQ (reference sequence). The CDR3 here is CASSLAPGGTEAFF. The CDR3 bases that were read are TGTGCCAGCAGCTTAGCACCCGGTGGCACTGAA.

This clone has a handful of counts. The read halts 3 residues ahead of the CDR3 end, with the missing end drawn from the germline J gene. The chain links TRBV19 to TRBJ1-1, with D unclear. V lost 6 bases and J 1 base, leaving 9 bases between the germline ends. In germline, CDR1 is LNHDA, CDR2 SQIVND (reference sequence). This CDR3 comprises 13 residues. The CDR3 here is CASRGQPNTEAFF. The sequenced part of the CDR3 DNA is TGTGCCAGTAGAGGGCAGCCGAACACTGAA.

Turning to this clone: The missing CDR3 end, 3 residues past where the read stops, is filled in from the germline J gene. V gene TRBV6-1 combines with J gene TRBJ2-7; TRBD1 might be the D (5 bases). The CDR3 extends over 15 amino acids. Germline CDR1 is MNHNS and CDR2 is SASEGT. The ends were cut back, 4 bases at V and 2 bases at J, with 15 bases in the middle. CDR3 sequence reads: CASSARAGSPYEQYF. The CDR3 bases that were read are TGTGCCAGCAGTGCGCGCGCAGGGTCCCCCTACGAG.

This clone was recorded many times. The CDR3 sequence: CSAYKTSGTSYNEQFF. CDR3 DNA, as far as it was read: TGCAGTGCTTACAAGACTAGCGGTACTTCCTACAATGAG. This chain connects TRBV20-1 to TRBJ2-1; the match to TRBD2 covers 9 bases. The sequenced fragment ends 3 residues before the CDR3 boundary, so the rest is inferred from the germline J gene. Germline V CDR1 and CDR2: DFQATT, SNEGSKA (reference sequence). This CDR3 comprises 16 residues. V dropped 5 bases and J dropped 1; count of bases not matched to a gene: 9.

This CDR3 reads CAWNRGHGYTF. CDR3 bases read: TGTGCCTGGAACAGGGGGCATGGC. The J gene is TRBJ1-2, the V gene TRBV30; 9 bases align to TRBD1. The CDR3 end is not reached by the read, which stops 3 residues before it; the germline J gene fills it in. This CDR3 contains 11 residues. V was clipped by 4 bases and J by 6 bases; unmatched bases: 0. From germline, CDR1 is GTSNPN and CDR2 SVGIG (reference sequence).

For this clone: The read is 3 residues too short to cover the CDR3 end, so that end is filled in from the germline J gene. This sequence joins TRBV18 and TRBJ2-5; 11 bases agree with TRBD2. V was clipped by 4 bases and J by 1 base; unmatched bases: 5. CDR1 is KGHSH, CDR2 LQKENI, per germline. The CDR3 totals 16 residues. This chain's CDR3 is CASSRTSGGPQETQYF. The CDR3 bases that were read are TGTGCCAGCTCACGAACTAGCGGGGGCCCCCAAGAGACC.

This clone was counted a few times. The sequence runs out 3 residues before the end of the CDR3; the remainder is reconstructed from the germline J gene. The chain has TRBV7-2 and TRBJ2-2; 8 bases match TRBD2. The germline V gene has CDR1 SGHTA and CDR2 FQGNSA. This CDR3 has 14 amino acids. With V trimmed by 1 base and J by 7 bases, 2 bases remained unmatched. CDR3 region: CASSLVLAVGELFF. The DNA read from the CDR3 is TGTGCCAGCAGCTTAGTACTAGCGGTCGGGGAG. Combining the CDR3 with reference TRBV7-2 and TRBJ2-2 gives the whole variable domain GAGVSQSPSNKVTEKGKDVELRCDPISGHTALYWYRQSLGQGLEFLIYFQGNSAPDKSGLPSDRFSAERTGGSVSTLTIQRTQQEDSAVYLCASSLVLAVGELFFGEGSRLTVL.

This clone was observed a few times. From the germline J gene comes the end of the CDR3, since the read stops 3 residues before it. V gene TRBV7-9 combines with J gene TRBJ2-3; D gene uncertain. The CDR3 has 14 residues. Between the trimmed V and J ends, which lost 1 base and 0 bases, there was a span of 5 bases. The germline CDR1 and CDR2 sequences are SEHNR and FQNEAQ (reference sequence). The CDR3 protein is CASSLDSSTDTQYF. The sequenced part of the CDR3 DNA is TGTGCCAGCAGCTTAGACTCTAGCACAGATACG.

This clone appeared a few times. Sequencing ends 3 residues short of the CDR3 end; the germline J gene provides the rest. The rearrangement links TRBV5-6 to TRBJ1-5; 7 nucleotides line up with TRBD1. The CDR3 length is 15 residues. The germline V gene has CDR1 SGHDT and CDR2 YYEEEE. V shed 6 bases, J shed 0 bases, and the junction held 6 bases outside the gene matches. The CDR3 loop is CASTSRGYSNQPQHF. The sequenced CDR3 bases are TGTGCCAGCACTTCCAGGGGGTATAGCAATCAGCCC.

This clone qualifies as medium-sized. The CDR3 is cut off 3 residues early in the read; its end comes from the germline J gene. The rearrangement links TRBV20-1 to TRBJ1-2; maybe TRBD1 (6 bases). V dropped 2 bases and J dropped 4 bases, with 8 bases sitting between them. The CDR3 extends over 12 amino acids. Germline CDR1 DFQATT, CDR2 SNEGSKA (reference sequence). The covered CDR3 bases are TGCAGTGCTAGAACAGGGAGCTATGGC. Encoded protein: CSARTGSYG. The full CDR3 reads CSARTGSYGYTF.

A note on this clone: Sequencing ends 3 residues short of the CDR3 end; the germline J gene provides the rest. The chain links TRBV19 to TRBJ1-2; D uncertain. In germline, CDR1 is LNHDA, CDR2 SQIVND (reference sequence). The CDR3 is 13 residues long. The CDR3 bases that were read are TGTGCCAGTAGTAGATACCTCTCGAGGGGC. Its translation: CASSRYLSRG. The complete CDR3 reads CASSRYLSRGYTF.

This clone was seen more than once but under ten times. The CDR3 extends 3 residues past the end of the read, so its final part is completed from the germline J gene. The chain uses TRBV18 and TRBJ2-3, with 7 bases identical to TRBD2. J gave up 4 bases and V 3 bases, and 1 base lay outside the gene matches. CDR1 is KGHSH, CDR2 LQKENI, per germline. This CDR3 is 13 amino acids long. CDR3 amino acids: CASSPGLSDTQYF. The sequenced part of the CDR3 DNA is TGTGCCAGCTCACCGGGACTATCAGATACG.

Points on this clone: The CDR3 extends 3 residues past the end of the read, so its final part is completed from the germline J gene. The chain is built from TRBV29-1 and TRBJ2-5; tentative D call: TRBD1 (5 bases). The V end was cut by 0 bases, the J end by 3 bases, with 8 bases between. Germline V gene sequence: CDR1 SQVTM, CDR2 ANQGSEA. This CDR3 comprises 13 residues. The sequenced part of the CDR3 DNA is TGCAGCGTTGAAGAGGCAGGGAAAGAGACC. It yields the protein CSVEEAGKET. The full CDR3 protein is CSVEEAGKETQYF.

This clone has just a few counts. The read terminates 3 residues ahead of where the CDR3 ends, so the germline J gene completes it. V usage is TRBV2 and J usage is TRBJ1-5, with 7 positions matching TRBD1. This CDR3 has 15 amino acids. Trimming at V came to 8 bases and at J to 1 base, leaving 8 bases not matched to a gene. Germline CDR1 SNHLY, CDR2 FYNNEI. The part of the CDR3 DNA that was read is TGTGCCAGCCTACGGTCAGGGGGAAGCAATCAGCCC. This codes for CASLRSGGSNQP. The whole CDR3 reads CASLRSGGSNQPQHF.

This clone was detected many times. Coverage ceases 3 residues before the CDR3 finishes, and the germline J gene fills in the end. This chain links TRBV20-1 with TRBJ1-1; D remains unclear. V lost 3 bases to trimming and J lost 0 bases, with 11 bases between them. The CDR3 has 14 residues. Germline V lookup: CDR1 DFQATT, CDR2 SNEGSKA (reference sequence). The sequenced part of the CDR3 DNA is TGCAGTGCTAGGCTTGAGGTCTTGAACACTGAA. Protein product: CSARLEVLNTE. The CDR3 reads in full as CSARLEVLNTEAFF.

As regards this clone: From the germline J gene comes the end of the CDR3, since the read stops 3 residues before it. The V call is TRBV18, the J call TRBJ1-4; 8 nucleotides align to TRBD1. After removal of 3 bases from V and 3 bases from J, the junction contained 3 bases not matched to a gene. Germline lookup yields CDR1 KGHSH and CDR2 LQKENI. The CDR3 contains 15 residues. CDR3 in amino acids: CASSPDRVSNEKLFF. The covered CDR3 bases are TGTGCCAGCTCACCGGACAGGGTTTCTAATGAAAAA.

This clone was observed a few times. The sequenced fragment ends 3 residues before the CDR3 boundary, so the rest is inferred from the germline J gene. The gene calls are TRBV20-1 and TRBJ1-2; 8 nucleotides line up with TRBD1. CDR3 length: 15 amino acids. With 0 bases clipped from V and 2 bases from J, the junction kept 5 bases outside the gene matches. Germline CDR1 and CDR2: DFQATT and SNEGSKA (reference sequence). This CDR3 is CSARDLAGGNYGYTF. CDR3 bases read: TGCAGTGCTAGAGATCTAGCAGGGGGCAACTATGGC.

This clone showed up just a few times. The read is 3 residues too short to cover the CDR3 end, so that end is filled in from the germline J gene. The chain joins TRBV30 to TRBJ2-7; D not resolved. CDR3 length equals 13 residues. Deletions cut 1 base from V and 0 bases from J, with 7 bases between. Germline CDR1 reads GTSNPN; CDR2 reads SVGIG (reference sequence). CDR3 DNA, as far as it was read: TGTGCCTGGAGTGGAACCAGCTCCTACGAG. The encoded protein is CAWSGTSSYE. The CDR3, in full, reads CAWSGTSSYEQYF.

This clone appeared a few times. The CDR3 reads CASSSRDSAGELFF. Incomplete CDR3 DNA: TGTGCCAGCAGCTCCCGGGATAGCGCCGGGGAG. The chain is built from TRBV7-9 and TRBJ2-2; D perhaps matches TRBD2 (5 bases). The CDR3 end is not reached by the read, which stops 3 residues before it; the germline J gene fills it in. V lost 4 bases and J lost 6, with 12 bases in between. CDR1 and CDR2 (germline): SEHNR, FQNEAQ (reference sequence). CDR3 length: 14 amino acids.

This clone has only a few counts. The read is 3 residues too short to cover the CDR3 end, so that end is filled in from the germline J gene. V gene TRBV18 combines with J gene TRBJ2-3; TRBD2 matches at 8 bases. Germline CDR1 KGHSH, CDR2 LQKENI. After removal of 1 base from V and 1 base from J, the junction contained 7 bases not matched to a gene. The CDR3 totals 17 residues. The part of the CDR3 DNA that was read is TGTGCCAGCTCACCACGAACGGGGCGGGGGGGCACAGATACG. As protein: CASSPRTGRGGTDT. The whole CDR3 protein reads CASSPRTGRGGTDTQYF.

This clone is judged medium-sized. The read terminates 3 residues before the CDR3 end, so the remaining end is supplied by the germline J gene. This chain links TRBV15 with TRBJ2-7; weak D call: TRBD2 (6 bases). Germline CDR1 and CDR2: LNHNV and YYDKDF (reference sequence). The CDR3 contains 14 residues. Trimming removed 1 base at V and 1 base at J, with 8 bases between. This CDR3 reads CATSRVRGSYEQYF. Incomplete CDR3 DNA: TGTGCCACCAGCAGAGTACGGGGGTCCTACGAG.